The present T cell receptor beta chain was sequenced within a study of cytomegalovirus exposure and HLA in healthy donors. Points on this clone: Its target is unknown.

The germline CDR1 and CDR2 sequences are GTSNPN and SVGIG (reference sequence). The CDR3 is made up of 15 amino acids. Trimming shortened V by 2 bases and J by 6 bases, and 20 bases separated the two germline ends. The study, taken as a whole, reports: The study carried out a later analysis of TCR beta sequences. It associated 15,000 to 20,000 of them with specific HLA alleles at a false discovery rate of 0.05.

60 Vbeta and 13 Jbeta primers were used in PCR. The table came from immunoSEQ multiplex PCR; TCRdb's copy has only in-frame clones and leaves some out. The sample contains about 160,000 clones, around 79% of which appear only once. The chain uses TRBV30 and TRBJ2-7, with D maybe TRBD2 (6 bases). The sequence was collected from a female donor in good health and CMV-seronegative. The specimen was PBMCs. The chain's CDR3 is CAWSHRASRRVEQYF. CDR3 DNA: TGTGCCTGGAGTCATCGGGCCTCAAGGAGGGTCGAGCAGTACTTC.